This entry features one T cell receptor (beta chain) sequence. V lost 3 bases to trimming and J lost 0 bases, with 9 bases between them. The CDR3 covers 16 residues. Germline-derived CDR1 and CDR2 are MDHEN and SYDVKM. Time point: baseline, week 1 (first vaccination visit). Treatment given: pre-vaccination baseline after standard-of-care therapy. New IDH1-mutant, ATRX-lost WHO grade 3 or 4 astrocytomas occurred in donors. This specimen comes from a study of a mutant IDH1 vaccine in newly diagnosed glioma. The assay was immunoSEQ multiplex PCR, and TCRdb's table has in-frame clones only and misses some. The sample lists 98,000 or so clones; around nine tenths were seen once.

The V call is TRBV28, the J call TRBJ2-6, with D unclear. The sequence derives from a woman between 45 and 60 years old with glioma. The sequencing used PBMCs, collected from a glioma patient treated with radiotherapy, temozolomide or both. The CDR3 DNA sequence: TGTGCCAGCAGTTTTCTTGACGGCTCTGGGGCCAACGTCCTGACTTTC. Translating it yields CASSFLDGSGANVLTF.